The source of this T cell receptor (beta chain) is a study of CD8 T cell repertoires and HIV-1 epitope variants. At the level of the study: T cells were stimulated with Twenty-five Gag and Nef peptides separately. Epitopes were three Gag families plus Nef HW9 and YT9. T cells were cultured for 9 to 11 days with cytokines added on days 3 and 7. Study observations and caveats: Only beta chains were identified, marking proliferation to antigen, not function.

TCRdb keeps only in-frame clones here, not all; method: immunoSEQ multiplex PCR. The sample lists roughly 5,000 clones, roughly two thirds occurring once. As concerns this clone: The antigen is not known.

There are 14 residues in the CDR3. Germline V lookup: CDR1 SGHDT, CDR2 YYEEEE. Unmatched junction bases numbered 4, after V lost 2 bases and J lost 4 bases. The origin of this receptor is a male donor with HIV. The sample comprised cultured CD8+ T cells derived from PBMCs. This rearrangement joins TRBV5-6 to TRBJ1-2; 8 bases are shared with TRBD1. The DNA of the CDR3 is TGTGCCAGCAGCTTTGGGACAGGCCCCTATGGCTACACCTTC. It encodes CASSFGTGPYGYTF.